This T cell receptor beta chain is from a study of OX40 agonist ivuxolimab in advanced cancers. CDR1 and CDR2 from the germline V gene are WNHNN and SYGVQD (reference sequence). The germline V and J ends were trimmed by 2 bases and 1 base, with 5 bases remaining between them. The CDR3 is made up of 13 amino acids. Data came from immunoSEQ multiplex PCR; TCRdb stores just in-frame clones and leaves some out. The profile shows tens of thousands of clones, approximately 80% of them singletons. This clone came up once. This specimen was CD4+ or CD8+ T cells sorted from blood, taken in a trial of the OX40 agonist ivuxolimab. V gene TRBV10-1 combines with J gene TRBJ1-1; D call uncertain. The TCR comes from an adult with an advanced solid tumor such as melanoma, head and neck, liver or kidney cancer. The CDR3 DNA follows: TGCGCCAGCAGTGAGACAGCGAACACTGAAGCTTTCTTT. Translating gives CASSETANTEAFF.